The 3 T cell receptor beta chains given below trace back to one sample, sequenced in a study of monozygotic twins with cystic fibrosis. The method was immunoSEQ multiplex PCR; TCRdb's version includes in-frame clones alone and lacks a portion of them. The data contain about 25,000 clones, approximately 90% of them singletons. The sample comprised blood. These receptor sequences come from a girl aged 2-10 years with cystic fibrosis.

The rearrangement links TRBV4-3 to TRBJ1-2; TRBD1 agrees at 9 bases. The CDR3 is 17 residues long. Germline-derived CDR1 and CDR2 are LGHNA and YSLEER. V was pared by 0 bases and J by 2 bases, with 7 bases of the junction left unmatched. The CDR3 DNA sequence: TGCGCCAGCAGCCAAGATGGTACTGGGACAGGGAACTATGGCTACACCTTC. Its translation: CASSQDGTGTGNYGYTF.

The CDR3 DNA sequence: TGTGCCAGCAGGTTTGGAGGTCAGCCCCAGCATTTT. This gives the protein CASRFGGQPQHF. The genes are TRBV6-1 and TRBJ1-5; no reliable D call. The germline CDR1 and CDR2 sequences are MNHNS and SASEGT. This CDR3 contains 12 residues. The V and J ends lost 6 bases and 6 bases respectively, with 9 bases between them.

This clone appeared a single time. CDR3 nucleotides: TGCAGTGCTAGGACCAATTCACCCCTCCACTTT. As protein: CSARTNSPLHF. The chain is built from TRBV20-1 and TRBJ1-6; D is ambiguous. CDR3 size: 11 residues. The V end lost 3 bases, the J end lost 7 bases, and 4 bases lay between the germline ends. Germline CDR1 is DFQATT and CDR2 is SNEGSKA (reference sequence).